The 22 T cell receptor beta chains in this list originate from one sample, sequenced in a study of technical replicates of blood from several donors. Profiling relied on immunoSEQ multiplex PCR, and the TCRdb table lists in-frame clones only, not all of them. The data contain tens of thousands of clones, roughly 90% of them singletons. The sequencing sample was made of T cells isolated from PBMCs. The receptors derive from a human donor in good health.

The gene calls are TRBV27 and TRBJ2-2, with 8 bases fitting TRBD1. The germline V gene encodes CDR1 MNHEY and CDR2 SMNVEV (reference sequence). The V gene end was trimmed by 6 bases and the J gene end by 7 bases; junction bases not matched to a gene: 13. This CDR3 is 16 amino acids long. The CDR3, as DNA: TGTGCCAGCAGACTCCAGGACAGGGAATACGGCGGGGAGCTGTTTTTT. Translated: CASRLQDREYGGELFF.

This rearrangement joins TRBV7-2 to TRBJ2-7, with D possibly being TRBD1 (5 bases). CDR3 length equals 15 residues. The V gene lost 1 base and the J gene lost 3 bases, with 13 bases spanning the gap. Germline CDR1 reads SGHTA; CDR2 reads FQGNSA. In DNA form, the CDR3 reads TGTGCCAGCAGCTTAGTGGTAGGGGTTGGCTACGAGCAGTACTTC. This encodes CASSLVVGVGYEQYF.

The V call is TRBV9, the J call TRBJ2-1; 7 bases fit TRBD2. Germline V gives CDR1 SGDLS, CDR2 YYNGEE. Trimming removed 0 bases from V and 6 bases from J; junction bases left unmatched: 9. The CDR3 sequence is 16 residues long. The CDR3 region has the DNA TGTGCCAGCAGCGTAGACTTCGGCGGGAGTTCCAATGAGCAGTTCTTC. Translating gives CASSVDFGGSSNEQFF.

The rearrangement links TRBV5-5 to TRBJ2-3, with 7 bases fitting TRBD1. This CDR3 region has 18 residues. V was pared by 5 bases and J by 3 bases, with 18 bases of the junction left unmatched. In germline, CDR1 is SGHKS, CDR2 YYEKEE (reference sequence). The CDR3 reads CASSSPVGQPLTTDTQYF. CDR3 bases: TGTGCCAGCAGTTCTCCGGTGGGACAGCCCTTAACGACAGATACGCAGTATTTT.

This clone was detected only once. CDR3 sequence: CASTPSGGTDTQYF. The CDR3 DNA follows: TGTGCCAGCACCCCTTCAGGGGGCACAGATACGCAGTATTTT. The chain has TRBV9 and TRBJ2-3, with D tentatively TRBD1 (6 bases). V was shortened by 6 bases and J by 1 base, with 12 bases between the two germline ends. CDR3 size: 14 residues. Germline V CDR1 and CDR2: SGDLS, YYNGEE.

V usage is TRBV28 and J usage is TRBJ1-2; 7 bases fit TRBD1. V lost 1 base, J lost 1 base, and 3 bases stayed unmatched. The germline gives CDR1 MDHEN, CDR2 SYDVKM. There are 15 residues in the CDR3. The CDR3 loop is CASSLSPGGNYGYTF. CDR3 coding DNA: TGTGCCAGCAGTTTATCGCCAGGGGGTAACTATGGCTACACCTTC.

This clone has just one count. The chain carries TRBV5-4 and TRBJ2-4; a possible D gene is TRBD2 (5 bases). The CDR3 length is 14 residues. V was pared by 2 bases and J by 8 bases, with 14 bases between. The V gene's germline CDR1 is SGHNT and CDR2 YYREEE (reference sequence). Here the CDR3 DNA reads TGTGCCAGCAGCTTCCGGGAAGGGCTCCACATTCAGTACTTC. Amino acid sequence: CASSFREGLHIQYF.

The CDR3 is CASRQSEGQTTEAFF. As DNA, the CDR3 is TGTGCCAGCAGGCAGAGCGAGGGACAGACCACTGAAGCTTTCTTT. The V gene is TRBV6-5, the J gene TRBJ1-1; 7 nucleotides match TRBD1. Unmatched junction bases numbered 11, after V lost 6 bases and J lost 4 bases. This CDR3 comprises 15 residues. Germline CDR1 reads MNHEY; CDR2 reads SVGAGI.

This clone was recorded only once. The chain carries TRBV5-4 and TRBJ2-5, with 9 bases identical to TRBD2. This CDR3 has 15 residues. Trimming at V came to 1 base and at J to 5 bases, leaving 6 bases not matched to a gene. Germline CDR1 SGHNT, CDR2 YYREEE (reference sequence). This chain's CDR3 is CASSLNLAGVETQYF. Here the CDR3 DNA reads TGTGCCAGCAGCTTGAATTTAGCGGGAGTGGAGACCCAGTACTTC.

The chain carries TRBV5-4 and TRBJ1-1; tentative D call: TRBD1 (5 bases). This CDR3 spans 15 amino acids. Germline values: CDR1 SGHNT, CDR2 YYREEE (reference sequence). Trimming shortened V by 0 bases and J by 0 bases, and 9 bases separated the two germline ends. DNA for the CDR3: TGTGCCAGCAGCTTGGAGGGACTGATGAACACTGAAGCTTTCTTT. Protein: CASSLEGLMNTEAFF. Filled out from reference TRBV5-4 and TRBJ1-1, the complete variable domain reads ETGVTQSPTHLIKTRGQQVTLRCSSQSGHNTVSWYQQALGQGPQFIFQYYREEENGRGNFPPRFSGLQFPNYSSELNVNALELDDSALYLCASSLEGLMNTEAFFGQGTRLTVV.

CDR3 DNA: TGCGCCAGCAGCTCGACAGGGTTGGGGGAGCAGTACTTC. Translating gives CASSSTGLGEQYF. This rearrangement joins TRBV5-1 to TRBJ2-7; 7 bases line up with TRBD1. The CDR3 is 13 residues long. From germline, CDR1 is SGHRS and CDR2 YFSETQ. Unmatched junction bases numbered 7, after V lost 3 bases and J lost 7 bases.

The chain uses TRBV18 and TRBJ2-3; TRBD2 might be the D (6 bases). The CDR3 has 15 residues. V lost 6 bases and J 5 bases, leaving 18 bases between the germline ends. CDR1 is KGHSH, CDR2 LQKENI, per germline. The CDR3 region is CASSVTRRTLDTQYF. The CDR3 bases are TGTGCCAGCTCGGTGACTAGGAGGACCCTAGATACGCAGTATTTT.

The chain carries TRBV7-9 and TRBJ2-6; a possible D gene is TRBD1 (5 bases). The CDR3 length is 14 residues. Trimming took 5 bases from V and 6 from J, leaving 11 bases between them. Germline V gene lookup returns CDR1 SEHNR and CDR2 FQNEAQ (reference sequence). The CDR3 DNA is TGTGCCAGCAGCGGAATCGGACAGGCCAACGTCCTGACTTTC. It encodes CASSGIGQANVLTF.

The CDR3: CASGTGASTNEKLFF. The CDR3, as DNA: TGTGCCAGTGGAACAGGGGCCTCAACTAATGAAAAACTGTTTTTT. The rearrangement joins TRBV19 to TRBJ1-4, with 7 bases fitting TRBD1. This CDR3 region has 15 residues. The V and J ends lost 8 bases and 0 bases, in that order; junction bases with no gene match: 6. Germline values: CDR1 LNHDA, CDR2 SQIVND (reference sequence).

The chain is built from TRBV28 and TRBJ2-7; 7 nucleotides agree with TRBD1. V was clipped by 8 bases and J by 5 bases; unmatched bases: 6. The V gene's germline CDR1 is MDHEN and CDR2 SYDVKM. This CDR3 has 12 amino acids. CDR3: CASETGDHEQYF. CDR3 in DNA: TGTGCCAGCGAAACAGGGGATCACGAGCAGTACTTC.

This rearrangement joins TRBV27 to TRBJ1-1; the D gene is possibly TRBD1 (6 bases). The CDR3 spans 13 residues. V lost 4 bases, J lost 7 bases, and 13 bases lay in between. Germline V gene lookup returns CDR1 MNHEY and CDR2 SMNVEV (reference sequence). The CDR3 sequence is CASSYTGFGEAFF. DNA of the CDR3: TGTGCCAGCAGTTACACAGGGTTTGGTGAAGCTTTCTTT.

This sequence joins TRBV7-9 and TRBJ2-7; 9 bases match TRBD1. V gave up 7 bases and J gave up 5 bases; unmatched junction bases: 12. There are 15 residues in the CDR3. CDR1 SEHNR and CDR2 FQNEAQ come from the germline V gene (reference sequence). CDR3 nucleotides: TGTGCCAGCACCATTCCAGGGACAGGGATTGACGAGCAGTACTTC. As protein: CASTIPGTGIDEQYF.

CDR3 amino acids: CASSLEATGGGEFF. The CDR3 DNA reads TGCGCCAGCAGCTTGGAGGCGACAGGCGGGGGGGAGTTCTTC. The chain recombines TRBV5-1 with TRBJ2-1, with TRBD2 matching 9 bases. Germline V CDR1 and CDR2: SGHRS, YFSETQ. This CDR3 is built from 14 residues. The V segment lost 0 bases and the J segment 14 bases; nucleotides outside the gene matches: 9.

The chain combines TRBV5-1 with TRBJ2-2; no clear D gene. Trimming took off 0 bases at V and 8 bases at J, with 5 bases between the two ends. The CDR3 extends over 12 amino acids. The germline V gene encodes CDR1 SGHRS and CDR2 YFSETQ. CDR3 sequence (DNA): TGCGCCAGCAGCTTGGGCAGAGGGGAGCTGTTTTTT. It translates to CASSLGRGELFF.

This clone was seen only once. The V call is TRBV7-9, the J call TRBJ2-1, with D perhaps matching TRBD1 (5 bases). V lost 4 bases and J lost 4, with 11 bases in between. Germline loops: CDR1 SEHNR, CDR2 FQNEAQ (reference sequence). The CDR3 covers 14 residues. The CDR3 DNA sequence: TGTGCCAGCAGCTCCAGGGAATTTTACAATGAGCAGTTCTTC. Its protein product is CASSSREFYNEQFF. Full variable domain (remainder filled in from reference TRBV7-9 and TRBJ2-1): DTGVSQNPRHKITKRGQNVTFRCDPISEHNRLYWYRQTLGQGPEFLTYFQNEAQLEKSRLLSDRFSAERPKGSFSTLEIQRTEQGDSAMYLCASSSREFYNEQFFGPGTRLTVL.

The rearrangement links TRBV7-3 to TRBJ1-2, with 9 bases matching TRBD1. CDR3 length: 13 residues. V lost 3 bases to trimming and J lost 6 bases; unmatched junction nucleotides: 2. The V gene's germline CDR1 is SGHTA and CDR2 FQGTGA. The CDR3 region is CASSFGTGNGYTF. CDR3 in DNA: TGTGCCAGCAGCTTTGGGACAGGGAATGGCTACACCTTC.

The chain carries TRBV30 and TRBJ2-2, with D maybe TRBD2 (6 bases). V was clipped by 8 bases and J by 1 base, with 11 bases between them. CDR1 is GTSNPN, CDR2 SVGIG, per germline (reference sequence). This CDR3 comprises 13 residues. The CDR3 is CAAGTGNTGELFF. CDR3 nucleotides: TGTGCCGCGGGGACGGGGAACACCGGGGAGCTGTTTTTT. The full variable domain, with the rest looked up from reference TRBV30 and TRBJ2-2, is SQTIHQWPATLVQPVGSPLSLECTVEGTSNPNLYWYRQAAGRGLQLLFYSVGIGQISSEVPQNLSASRPQDRQFILSSKKLLLSDSGFYLCAAGTGNTGELFFGEGSRLTVL.